The 32 T cell receptor beta chains below were found in one sample sequenced in a study of shared clonotypes between healthy human individuals (dated by TCRdb to the early 2020s). Library preparation employed the immunoSEQ multiplex PCR assay. Entries here come from immuneACCESS through TCRdb and include only in-frame sequences with V and J called. Some clones fail to appear in such tables; in the studies checked, an unresolved V gene covers under half of the shortfall, and the cause of the remainder is unknown. The sample table holds approximately 1.4 million clones, of which approximately 98% were seen once. The ten largest clones represent about 0.45% of the sample. The specimen sequenced was naive CD4+ T cells sorted from blood. The sample's cell subset or site label is to be understood as: CD45RA+ positively selected. Receptor source: a man aged 30-40 years in good health.

This clone was seen only once. The V gene is TRBV7-9, the J gene TRBJ2-2; 8 nucleotides match TRBD2. The CDR3 contains 16 residues. CDR1 SEHNR and CDR2 FQNEAQ come from the germline V gene (reference sequence). V was clipped by 6 bases and J by 6 bases; unmatched bases: 12. The CDR3: CASRNGVAGGPGELFF. The CDR3 DNA is TGTGCCAGCAGGAACGGGGTCGCGGGAGGTCCCGGGGAGCTGTTTTTT.

This rearrangement joins TRBV6-1 to TRBJ1-2; D unclear. This CDR3 comprises 11 residues. The V end lost 11 bases, the J end lost 2 bases, and 9 bases lay between the germline ends. The germline V gene has CDR1 MNHNS and CDR2 SASEGT. This CDR3 reads CALLLNYGYTF. Written as DNA, the CDR3 is TGTGCCCTATTACTGAACTATGGCTACACCTTC.

This rearrangement joins TRBV7-2 to TRBJ1-1, with a possible D match to TRBD1 (6 bases). Trimming removed 8 bases at V and 0 bases at J, with 13 bases between. The CDR3 runs to 14 residues. Germline values: CDR1 SGHTA, CDR2 FQGNSA. The CDR3 spells CASDSGTMNTEAFF. CDR3 nucleotides: TGTGCCAGCGATTCCGGGACAATGAACACTGAAGCTTTCTTT.

Turning to this clone: Other DNA sequences within the sample encode an identical CDR3. The chain uses TRBV7-9 and TRBJ2-5; D is unclear. Trimming took off 3 bases at V and 5 bases at J, with 4 bases between the two ends. Germline values: CDR1 SEHNR, CDR2 FQNEAQ (reference sequence). This CDR3 region has 11 residues. This chain's CDR3 is CASSFRETQYF. In nucleotides, the CDR3 is TGTGCCAGCAGCTTTCGGGAGACCCAGTACTTC.

V is TRBV12-5 and J is TRBJ1-2; D is possibly TRBD1 (6 bases). This CDR3 is 17 amino acids long. CDR1 and CDR2 from the germline V gene are LGHNT and FRNRAP. The V end was cut by 5 bases, the J end by 4 bases, with 23 bases between. CDR3: CASGDHRAFGEFYGYTF. The CDR3 DNA reads TGTGCTAGTGGTGACCACAGGGCCTTCGGAGAATTCTATGGCTACACCTTC.

This clone came up once. Written as DNA, the CDR3 is TGTGCCAGCAGCTTGGGGGTATCTGGGGCCAACGTCCTGACTTTC. This encodes CASSLGVSGANVLTF. This chain links TRBV5-6 with TRBJ2-6, with D unresolved. The CDR3 runs to 15 residues. Germline V gene sequence: CDR1 SGHDT, CDR2 YYEEEE. Between the trimmed V and J ends, which lost 0 bases and 1 base, there was a span of 5 bases.

As for this clone: The sample holds other DNA sequences that translate to the same CDR3. CDR3 in DNA: TGCGCCAGCAGCTTGGTCGCGGGAGGGGGCGAGCAGTACTTC. This encodes CASSLVAGGGEQYF. The chain couples TRBV5-1 to TRBJ2-7; 9 bases are a match to TRBD2. Trimming removed 0 bases from V and 6 bases from J; junction bases left unmatched: 4. CDR3 length: 14 residues. From germline, CDR1 is SGHRS and CDR2 YFSETQ.

The rearrangement uses TRBV18 and TRBJ2-3, with 7 bases identical to TRBD2. With V trimmed by 3 bases and J by 2 bases, 8 bases remained unmatched. Germline V gene lookup returns CDR1 KGHSH and CDR2 LQKENI. This CDR3 spans 16 amino acids. DNA of the CDR3: TGTGCCAGCTCACCCCTCGGGGGGATCTCCACAGATACGCAGTATTTT. It encodes CASSPLGGISTDTQYF.

DNA for the CDR3: TGTGCCAGCAGCCTAGGACTAGCGGGCTCTCCCCCCTACAATGAGCAGTTCTTC. Translation gives CASSLGLAGSPPYNEQFF. The rearrangement uses TRBV9 and TRBJ2-1, with TRBD2 matching over 11 bases. CDR3 size: 18 residues. Germline trimming cut 4 bases from V and 2 bases from J; bases unmatched to any gene: 11. CDR1 is SGDLS and CDR2 is YYNGEE in the germline V gene.

The chain has TRBV19 and TRBJ2-2, with 15 bases matching TRBD2. The CDR3 length is 19 residues. Per germline, CDR1 LNHDA and CDR2 SQIVND (reference sequence). Trimming removed 4 bases from V and 6 bases from J; junction bases left unmatched: 12. CDR3 nucleotide sequence: TGTGCCAGTAGTAATAGTTATGGAAGGACTAGCGGGAGGGCCGGGGAGCTGTTTTTT. Its protein product is CASSNSYGRTSGRAGELFF.

A note on this clone: This CDR3 is also generated by other DNA sequences in the sample. The chain joins TRBV27 to TRBJ1-5; D is unresolved. The length of the CDR3 is 14 residues. The germline V and J ends were trimmed by 3 bases and 1 base, with 7 bases remaining between them. The germline V gene encodes CDR1 MNHEY and CDR2 SMNVEV (reference sequence). In DNA, the CDR3 is TGTGCCAGCAGTTTGTCGGGGAGCAATCAGCCCCAGCATTTT. As protein: CASSLSGSNQPQHF.

The chain is built from TRBV2 and TRBJ2-7, with 8 bases identical to TRBD1. V shed 5 bases and J 5 bases; nucleotides not matched to a gene: 8. Germline V gene lookup returns CDR1 SNHLY and CDR2 FYNNEI. The length of the CDR3 is 14 residues. The CDR3 protein is CASSRQGPLDEQYF. In DNA, the CDR3 is TGTGCCAGCAGTCGACAGGGGCCGTTGGACGAGCAGTACTTC.

The chain carries TRBV6-6 and TRBJ1-1; D gene uncertain. V shed 6 bases and J shed 1 base, with 18 bases lying between them. The CDR3 extends over 16 amino acids. CDR1 and CDR2 (germline): MNHNY, SVGAGI (reference sequence). The CDR3 DNA follows: TGTGCCAGCAGCACAGTGTATAAAGGTTCGAACACTGAAGCTTTCTTT. As protein: CASSTVYKGSNTEAFF.

V gene TRBV6-5 combines with J gene TRBJ1-5, with 8 bases matching TRBD1. In germline, CDR1 is MNHEY, CDR2 SVGAGI. The length of the CDR3 is 14 residues. With 4 bases clipped from V and 6 bases from J, the junction kept 5 bases outside the gene matches. The CDR3 DNA is TGTGCCAGCAGTTTTACAGGGGGAGGTCAGCCCCAGCATTTT. This gives the protein CASSFTGGGQPQHF.

The rearrangement joins TRBV2 to TRBJ2-6; D not certain. CDR3 length: 16 residues. Germline loops: CDR1 SNHLY, CDR2 FYNNEI. Trimming removed 2 bases from V and 0 bases from J, with 8 bases in between. The CDR3 nucleotides are TGTGCCAGCAGTGAAAGGAAGGTCTCTGGGGCCAACGTCCTGACTTTC. It encodes CASSERKVSGANVLTF.

This rearrangement joins TRBV7-2 to TRBJ2-3, with 7 bases that match TRBD1. CDR1 is SGHTA and CDR2 is FQGNSA in the germline V gene. This CDR3 has 13 residues. The V and J ends lost 5 bases and 3 bases, in that order; junction bases with no gene match: 2. The CDR3 DNA reads TGTGCCAGCAGCGGACAGGTGACAGATACGCAGTATTTT. It is translated as CASSGQVTDTQYF.

DNA for the CDR3: TGTGCCAGCTCTCAGGACAGGGGCCCTGAAGCTTTCTTT. This codes for CASSQDRGPEAFF. This chain connects TRBV18 to TRBJ1-1, with 9 bases fitting TRBD1. Per the germline V gene, CDR1 is KGHSH and CDR2 is LQKENI. V lost 6 bases, J lost 6 bases, and 5 bases stayed unmatched. CDR3 length: 13 residues.

The chain combines TRBV5-8 with TRBJ1-2; 9 bases are a match to TRBD1. The CDR3 consists of 14 residues. Germline CDR1 reads SGHTS; CDR2 reads YDEGEE. V lost 0 bases and J lost 4; bases outside the gene matches: 1. The CDR3 spells CASSLVGQGYGYTF. In DNA form, the CDR3 reads TGTGCCAGCAGCTTGGTGGGACAGGGCTATGGCTACACCTTC.

The rearrangement links TRBV4-3 to TRBJ2-7, with 8 positions matching TRBD2. CDR3 length: 18 residues. In germline, CDR1 is LGHNA, CDR2 YSLEER. V shed 0 bases, J shed 0 bases, and the junction held 10 bases outside the gene matches. In DNA form, the CDR3 reads TGCGCCAGCAGCCAAGATCGAAAGGGCGGGAGGTTCTCCTACGAGCAGTACTTC. It encodes CASSQDRKGGRFSYEQYF.

The rearrangement joins TRBV29-1 to TRBJ2-1; 9 positions agree with TRBD2. The CDR3 consists of 14 residues. After removal of 6 bases from V and 3 bases from J, the junction contained 6 bases not matched to a gene. Germline loops: CDR1 SQVTM, CDR2 ANQGSEA. The CDR3 loop is CSVLSGSFYNEQFF. The CDR3 DNA sequence: TGCAGCGTCCTTAGCGGGAGTTTCTACAATGAGCAGTTCTTC.

J is TRBJ2-7 and V is TRBV5-1, with 7 nucleotides matching TRBD2. This CDR3 is 14 amino acids long. The V segment lost 5 bases and the J segment 0 bases; nucleotides outside the gene matches: 5. Per the germline V gene, CDR1 is SGHRS and CDR2 is YFSETQ. The chain's CDR3 is CASRRSGTSYEQYF. Here the CDR3 DNA reads TGCGCCAGCAGGAGGAGCGGGACCTCCTACGAGCAGTACTTC.

CDR3 amino acids: CASSPGQIYEQYF. CDR3 sequence (DNA): TGTGCCAGCTCGCCGGGACAGATCTACGAGCAGTACTTC. The chain joins TRBV28 to TRBJ2-7, with 7 bases fitting TRBD1. Per the germline V gene, CDR1 is MDHEN and CDR2 is SYDVKM. V trimming: 8 bases; J trimming: 3 bases; junction bases outside the gene matches: 7. The CDR3 is 13 amino acids.

The V call is TRBV6-6, the J call TRBJ2-1; TRBD1 aligns across 10 bases. The V segment lost 2 bases and the J segment 6 bases; nucleotides outside the gene matches: 7. The CDR3 runs 16 residues. Germline loops: CDR1 MNHNY, CDR2 SVGAGI (reference sequence). Here the CDR3 DNA reads TGTGCCAGCAGTTACCCGCGTGGACAGGGGGGCAATGAGCAGTTCTTC. Its protein product is CASSYPRGQGGNEQFF.

J is TRBJ2-3 and V is TRBV10-3, with D unresolved. CDR1 and CDR2 (germline): ENHRY, SYGVKD. V dropped 2 bases and J dropped 2 bases, with 11 bases sitting between them. This CDR3 region has 15 residues. The CDR3 region is CAISELDVSTDTQYF. The CDR3 bases are TGTGCCATCAGTGAGCTCGACGTTTCCACAGATACGCAGTATTTT.

Here the CDR3 reads CASSFDWTEQGPRYTF. The CDR3 nucleotides are TGTGCCAGCAGCTTCGACTGGACAGAGCAGGGGCCTCGCTACACCTTC. The V and J genes are TRBV7-9 and TRBJ1-2, with D possibly being TRBD1 (6 bases). The V and J ends lost 3 bases and 9 bases respectively, with 23 bases between them. The CDR3 has 16 amino acids. From germline, CDR1 is SEHNR and CDR2 FQNEAQ (reference sequence).

The CDR3 loop is CASSQGQLNQPQHF. CDR3 in DNA: TGCGCCAGCAGCCAAGGCCAGTTAAATCAGCCCCAGCATTTT. This rearrangement joins TRBV4-1 to TRBJ1-5, with no clear D. Trimming took off 1 base at V and 4 bases at J, with 8 bases between the two ends. The CDR3 contains 14 residues. Germline V lookup: CDR1 MGHRA, CDR2 YSYEKL.

The CDR3 is CASSPLSENQPQHF. CDR3 coding DNA: TGTGCCAGCTCACCATTGTCAGAAAATCAGCCCCAGCATTTT. The genes are TRBV18 and TRBJ1-5; D ambiguous. Trimming took off 2 bases at V and 4 bases at J, with 9 bases between the two ends. The germline CDR1 and CDR2 sequences are KGHSH and LQKENI. CDR3 size: 14 residues.

This clone was seen a single time. The V and J genes are TRBV9 and TRBJ2-1; the match to TRBD2 covers 7 bases. The CDR3 consists of 15 residues. The V gene's germline CDR1 is SGDLS and CDR2 YYNGEE. Losses at the gene ends were 4 bases for V and 6 bases for J; bases not matched to a gene: 10. This CDR3 reads CASSPRGSGFNEQFF. DNA for the CDR3: TGTGCCAGCAGCCCCCGCGGTAGCGGGTTCAATGAGCAGTTCTTC.

This clone has just one count. This sequence joins TRBV5-1 and TRBJ1-1; 8 bases are a match to TRBD1. V was clipped by 3 bases and J by 1 base; unmatched bases: 5. CDR3 length: 15 residues. Germline V gene data show CDR1 as SGHRS and CDR2 as YFSETQ. The CDR3 coding sequence is TGCGCCAGCAGCTACTCCGGGACAGGGAACACTGAAGCTTTCTTT. Protein product: CASSYSGTGNTEAFF.

The chain recombines TRBV2 with TRBJ2-1, with D perhaps TRBD2 (5 bases). The germline V gene encodes CDR1 SNHLY and CDR2 FYNNEI. The CDR3 totals 13 residues. V gave up 6 bases and J gave up 5 bases, with 11 bases separating them. CDR3 region: CASSATRNNEQFF. The CDR3 coding sequence is TGTGCCAGCAGCGCAACTAGGAACAATGAGCAGTTCTTC.

V and J are TRBV30 and TRBJ1-3; D gene uncertain. V was shortened by 0 bases and J by 0 bases, with 12 bases between the two germline ends. The CDR3 is made up of 16 amino acids. From germline, CDR1 is GTSNPN and CDR2 SVGIG (reference sequence). CDR3 residues: CAWSVRSASSGNTIYF. In DNA form, the CDR3 reads TGTGCCTGGAGTGTACGTAGTGCGTCCTCTGGAAACACCATATATTTT.

V and J are TRBV29-1 and TRBJ1-1; D is uncertain. The V end lost 7 bases, the J end lost 1 base, and 7 bases lay between the germline ends. The germline V gene encodes CDR1 SQVTM and CDR2 ANQGSEA. This CDR3 contains 11 residues. The CDR3 region has the DNA TGCAGCGGGTCGGAGAACACTGAAGCTTTCTTT. Encoded protein: CSGSENTEAFF.